This T cell receptor (beta chain) was identified during a study of blood T cell repertoires in COVID-19. Overall study context: Material from acute and convalescent COVID-19 was sourced from the United States, Italy and Spain. PBMCs, B-cell-depleted T cells, or T cells were the source of the cDNA or gDNA that made up the material.

Authors' processing steps: The assay estimated nucleated cells by amplifying reference gene primers. Profiled with immunoSEQ multiplex PCR; TCRdb holds only in-frame clones, not every one. V, J and clone size were drawn from that table, and D and trimming were deduced from the DNA. Of roughly 170,000 clones listed, about 87% are singletons. The V end was cut by 2 bases, the J end by 5 bases, with 7 bases between. This CDR3 has 13 amino acids. Looked up from germline, CDR1 is MNHEY and CDR2 is SMNVEV (reference sequence). The chain has TRBV27 and TRBJ1-5; D ambiguous. The sequence was collected from a man aged 35 to 55 with active or convalescent COVID-19. The material sequenced was peripheral blood. The CDR3: CASSLKRDQPQHF. CDR3 nucleotide sequence: TGTGCCAGCAGTTTAAAACGCGATCAGCCCCAGCATTTT.